This T cell receptor (beta chain) was captured in a study of CD8 T cells in Susac syndrome. Study as a whole: Blood was drawn from patients with Susac syndrome. At that point, they were therapy-naive, on corticosteroids, or on intravenous immunoglobulin alone. Study-wide points: Clonal expansion was missing from Susac syndrome CD4+ T cell repertoires.

As concerns this clonotype: Its antigen is unknown.

Trimming took off 4 bases at V and 0 bases at J, with 10 bases between the two ends. The CDR3 runs 14 residues. Germline lookup yields CDR1 DFQATT and CDR2 SNEGSKA (reference sequence). An amount of RNA that ranged from roughly 0.5 to 1 ug was reverse transcribed with random hexamers. An immunoSEQ multiplex PCR generated amplified TCR beta CDR3 products spanning 54 Vbeta and 13 Jbeta. TCRdb analysed the immunoSEQ multiplex PCR reads with MiXCR anew, one entry per CDR3 protein. The repertoire holds some 150,000 distinct CDR3 sequences, with about 95% as singletons. V usage is TRBV20-1 and J usage is TRBJ2-1; D is possibly TRBD2 (6 bases). The material sequenced was CD4+ T cells from PBMCs. The TCR was taken from a human donor with Susac syndrome. CDR3 DNA: TGCAGTGCTACGGGAGATAGCTCCTACAATGAGCAGTTCTTC. Residues: CSATGDSSYNEQFF.